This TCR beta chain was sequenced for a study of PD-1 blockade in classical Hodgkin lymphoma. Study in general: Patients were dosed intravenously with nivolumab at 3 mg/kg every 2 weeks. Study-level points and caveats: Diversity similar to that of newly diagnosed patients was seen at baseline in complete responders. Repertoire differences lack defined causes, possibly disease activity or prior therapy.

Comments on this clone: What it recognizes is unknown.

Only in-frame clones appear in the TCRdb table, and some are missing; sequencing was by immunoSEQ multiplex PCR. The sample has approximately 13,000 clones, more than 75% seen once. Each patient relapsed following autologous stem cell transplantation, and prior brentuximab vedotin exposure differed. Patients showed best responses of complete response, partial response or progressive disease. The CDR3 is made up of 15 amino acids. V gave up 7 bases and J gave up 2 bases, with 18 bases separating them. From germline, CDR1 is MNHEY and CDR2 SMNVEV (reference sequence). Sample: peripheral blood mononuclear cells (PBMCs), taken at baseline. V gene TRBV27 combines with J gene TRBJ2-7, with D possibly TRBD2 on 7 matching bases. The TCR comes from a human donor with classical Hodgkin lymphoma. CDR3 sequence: CASILRGPKTYEQYF. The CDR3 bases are TGTGCCAGCATTTTGCGGGGGCCAAAAACCTACGAGCAGTACTTC.